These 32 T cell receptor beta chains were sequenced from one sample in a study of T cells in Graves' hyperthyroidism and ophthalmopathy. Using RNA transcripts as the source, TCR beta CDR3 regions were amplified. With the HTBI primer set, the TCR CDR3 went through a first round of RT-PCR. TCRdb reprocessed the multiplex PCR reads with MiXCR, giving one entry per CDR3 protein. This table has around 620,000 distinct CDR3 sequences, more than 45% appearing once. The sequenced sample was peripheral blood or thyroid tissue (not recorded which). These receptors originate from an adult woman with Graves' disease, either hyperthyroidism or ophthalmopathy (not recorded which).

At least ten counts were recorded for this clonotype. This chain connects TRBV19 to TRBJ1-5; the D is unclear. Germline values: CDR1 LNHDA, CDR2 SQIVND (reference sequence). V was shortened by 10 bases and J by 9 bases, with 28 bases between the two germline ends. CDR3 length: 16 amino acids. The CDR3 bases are TGTGCCACCCATCTGGGCCGAGGAGTCCTAAGGCGGCCCCAGCATTTT. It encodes CATHLGRGVLRRPQHF. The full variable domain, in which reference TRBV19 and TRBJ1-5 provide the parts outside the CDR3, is DGGITQSPKYLFRKEGQNVTLSCEQNLNHDAMYWYRQDPGQGLRLIYYSQIVNDFQKGDIAEGYSVSREKKESFPLTVTSAQKNPTAFYLCATHLGRGVLRRPQHFGDGTRLSIL.

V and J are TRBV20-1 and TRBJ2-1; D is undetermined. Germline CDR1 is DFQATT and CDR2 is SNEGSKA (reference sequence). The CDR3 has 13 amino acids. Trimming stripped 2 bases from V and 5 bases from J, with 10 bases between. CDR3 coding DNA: TGCAGTGCTAGAAGGCCCCTCCACAATGAGCAGTTCTTC. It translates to CSARRPLHNEQFF.

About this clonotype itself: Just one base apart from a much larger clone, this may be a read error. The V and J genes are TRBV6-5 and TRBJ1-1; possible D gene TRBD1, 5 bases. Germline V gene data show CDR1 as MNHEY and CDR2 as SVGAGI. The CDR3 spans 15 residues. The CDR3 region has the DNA TGTGCCAACAGTTACTCGGGTGCGGGGGGGACTGAAGCTTTCTTT. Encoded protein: CANSYSGAGGTEAFF.

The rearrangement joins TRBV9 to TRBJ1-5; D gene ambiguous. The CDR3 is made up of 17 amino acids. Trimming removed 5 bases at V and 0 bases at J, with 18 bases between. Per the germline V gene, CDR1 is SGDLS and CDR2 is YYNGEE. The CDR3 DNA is TGTGCCAGCAGTTTATCTCTAGGCGGTGATAGCAATCAGCCCCAGCATTTT. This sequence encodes CASSLSLGGDSNQPQHF.

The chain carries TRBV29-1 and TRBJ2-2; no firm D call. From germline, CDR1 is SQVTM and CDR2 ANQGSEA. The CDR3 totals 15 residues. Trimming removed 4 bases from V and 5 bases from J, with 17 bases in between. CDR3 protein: CSVAFGRLGTGELFF. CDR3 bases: TGCAGCGTTGCATTTGGCAGGTTGGGGACCGGGGAGCTGTTTTTT.

The CDR3, as DNA: TGTGCCACCAGCTTCGGACAGGGTGACTACGAGCAGTACTTC. Protein product: CATSFGQGDYEQYF. J is TRBJ2-7 and V is TRBV15; 8 bases map to TRBD1. The CDR3 totals 14 residues. Germline lookup yields CDR1 LNHNV and CDR2 YYDKDF (reference sequence). The ends lost 5 bases at V and 3 bases at J; junction bases unmatched: 6.

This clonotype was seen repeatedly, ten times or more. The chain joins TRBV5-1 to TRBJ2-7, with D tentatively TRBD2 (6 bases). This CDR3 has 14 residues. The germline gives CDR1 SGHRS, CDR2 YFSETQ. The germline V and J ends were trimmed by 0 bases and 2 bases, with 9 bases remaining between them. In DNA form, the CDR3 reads TGCGCCAGCAGCTTGGTGGCTAGCGCCTACGAGCAGTACTTC. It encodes CASSLVASAYEQYF.

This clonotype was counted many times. The CDR3 reads CASSAGQGPNTGELFF. The DNA for the CDR3 is TGTGCCAGCAGTGCTGGACAGGGGCCGAACACCGGGGAGCTGTTTTTT. This sequence joins TRBV2 and TRBJ2-2; TRBD1 agrees at 9 bases. V gave up 4 bases and J gave up 0 bases; unmatched junction bases: 3. CDR1 is SNHLY, CDR2 FYNNEI, per germline. The CDR3 covers 16 residues. Full variable domain (rest looked up from reference TRBV2 and TRBJ2-2): EPEVTQTPSHQVTQMGQEVILRCVPISNHLYFYWYRQILGQKVEFLVSFYNNEISEKSEIFDDQFSVERPDGSNFTLKIRSTKLEDSAMYFCASSAGQGPNTGELFFGEGSRLTVL.

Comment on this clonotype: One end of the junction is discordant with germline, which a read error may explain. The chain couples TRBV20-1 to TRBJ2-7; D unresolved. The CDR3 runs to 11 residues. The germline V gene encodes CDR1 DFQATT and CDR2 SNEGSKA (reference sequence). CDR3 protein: CSAWISYKQYF. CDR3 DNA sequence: TGCAGTGCTTGGATCTCCTACAAGCAGTACTTC.

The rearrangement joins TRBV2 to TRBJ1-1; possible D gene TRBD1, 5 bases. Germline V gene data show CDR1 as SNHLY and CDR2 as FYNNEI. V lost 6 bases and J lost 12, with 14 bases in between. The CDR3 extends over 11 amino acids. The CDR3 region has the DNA TGTGCCAGCAGCCTGGACACGCAATCTTTCTTT. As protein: CASSLDTQSFF.

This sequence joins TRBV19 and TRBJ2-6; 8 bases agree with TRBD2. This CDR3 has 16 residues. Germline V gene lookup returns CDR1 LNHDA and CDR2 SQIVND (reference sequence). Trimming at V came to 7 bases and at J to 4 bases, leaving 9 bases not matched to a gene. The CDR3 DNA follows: TGTGCCAGTAACGGGAGGGTACGCACCGGGGCCAACGTCCTGACTTTC. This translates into CASNGRVRTGANVLTF.

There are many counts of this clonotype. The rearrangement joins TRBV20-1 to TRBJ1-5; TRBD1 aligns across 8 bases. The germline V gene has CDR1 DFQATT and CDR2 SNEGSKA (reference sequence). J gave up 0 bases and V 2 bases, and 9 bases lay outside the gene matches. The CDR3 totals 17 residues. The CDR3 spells CSARYLGQEYSNQPQHF. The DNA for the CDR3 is TGCAGTGCTAGATACCTGGGACAGGAATATAGCAATCAGCCCCAGCATTTT.

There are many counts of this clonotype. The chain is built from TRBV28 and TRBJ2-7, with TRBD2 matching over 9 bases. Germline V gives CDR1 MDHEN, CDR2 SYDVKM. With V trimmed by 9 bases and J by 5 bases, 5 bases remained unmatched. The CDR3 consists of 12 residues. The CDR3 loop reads CASSGGLHEQYF. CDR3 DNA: TGTGCCAGTAGCGGGGGACTCCACGAGCAGTACTTC.

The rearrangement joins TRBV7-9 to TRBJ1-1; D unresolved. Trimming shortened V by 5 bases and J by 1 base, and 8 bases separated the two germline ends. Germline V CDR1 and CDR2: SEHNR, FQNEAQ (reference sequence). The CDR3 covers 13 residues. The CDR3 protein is CASSRVANTEAFF. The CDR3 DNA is TGTGCCAGCAGCCGAGTAGCGAACACTGAAGCTTTCTTT.

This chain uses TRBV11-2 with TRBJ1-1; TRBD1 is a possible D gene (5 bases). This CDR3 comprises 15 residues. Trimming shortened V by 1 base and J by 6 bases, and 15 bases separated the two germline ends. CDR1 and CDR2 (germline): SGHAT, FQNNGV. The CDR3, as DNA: TGTGCCAGCAGCTTAGGGGGGGGTTCGGTTGCTGAAGCTTTCTTT. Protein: CASSLGGGSVAEAFF. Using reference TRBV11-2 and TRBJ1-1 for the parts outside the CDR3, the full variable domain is EAGVAQSPRYKIIEKRQSVAFWCNPISGHATLYWYQQILGQGPKLLIQFQNNGVVDDSQLPKDRFSAERLKGVDSTLKIQPAKLEDSAVYLCASSLGGGSVAEAFFGQGTRLTVV.

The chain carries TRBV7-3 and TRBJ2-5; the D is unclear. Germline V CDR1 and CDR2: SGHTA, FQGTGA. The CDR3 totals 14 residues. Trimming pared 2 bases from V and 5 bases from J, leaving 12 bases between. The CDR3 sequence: CASSLWAPVETQYF. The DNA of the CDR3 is TGTGCCAGCAGCTTATGGGCCCCCGTGGAGACCCAGTACTTC.

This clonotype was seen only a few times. The CDR3 region is CASNTEDTQYF. The DNA of the CDR3 is TGTGCCAGCAACACAGAAGATACGCAGTATTTT. The rearrangement links TRBV2 to TRBJ2-3; D unclear. The CDR3 covers 11 residues. V was cut by 7 bases and J by 5 bases, with 7 bases left in between. The germline V gene has CDR1 SNHLY and CDR2 FYNNEI. Drawing the rest from reference TRBV2 and TRBJ2-3, the complete variable domain is EPEVTQTPSHQVTQMGQEVILRCVPISNHLYFYWYRQILGQKVEFLVSFYNNEISEKSEIFDDQFSVERPDGSNFTLKIRSTKLEDSAMYFCASNTEDTQYFGPGTRLTVL.

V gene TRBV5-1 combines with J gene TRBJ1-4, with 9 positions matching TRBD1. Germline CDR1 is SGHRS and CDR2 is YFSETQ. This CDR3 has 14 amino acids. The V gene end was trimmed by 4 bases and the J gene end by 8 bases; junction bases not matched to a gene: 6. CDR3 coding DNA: TGCGCCAGCAGCGTGGGACAGGGTAAAGAAAAACTGTTTTTT. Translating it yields CASSVGQGKEKLFF.

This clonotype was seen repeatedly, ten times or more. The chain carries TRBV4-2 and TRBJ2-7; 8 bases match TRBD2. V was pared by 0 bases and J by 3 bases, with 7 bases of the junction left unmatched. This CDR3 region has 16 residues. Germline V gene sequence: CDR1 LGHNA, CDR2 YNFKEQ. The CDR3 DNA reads TGTGCCAGCAGCCAAGATGACGCTAGCGGGTACTACGAGCAGTACTTC. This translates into CASSQDDASGYYEQYF.

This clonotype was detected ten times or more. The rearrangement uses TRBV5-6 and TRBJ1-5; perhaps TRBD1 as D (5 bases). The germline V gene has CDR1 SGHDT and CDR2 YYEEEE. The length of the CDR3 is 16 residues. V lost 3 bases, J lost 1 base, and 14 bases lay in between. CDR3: CASSYMGGHSNQPQHF. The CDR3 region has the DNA TGTGCCAGCAGCTACATGGGGGGTCACAGCAATCAGCCCCAGCATTTT.

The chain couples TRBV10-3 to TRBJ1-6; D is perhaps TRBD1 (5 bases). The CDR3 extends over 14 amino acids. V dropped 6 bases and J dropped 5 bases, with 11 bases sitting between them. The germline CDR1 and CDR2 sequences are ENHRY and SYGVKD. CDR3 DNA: TGTGCCATCAGGGGGGACGACGATAATTCACCCCTCCACTTT. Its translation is CAIRGDDDNSPLHF.

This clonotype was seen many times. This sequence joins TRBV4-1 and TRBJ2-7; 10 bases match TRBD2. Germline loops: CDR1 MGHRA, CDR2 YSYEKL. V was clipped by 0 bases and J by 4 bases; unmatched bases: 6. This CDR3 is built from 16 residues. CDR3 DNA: TGCGCCAGCAGCCAAGAAAGACTAGCGGGCACTTACGAGCAGTACTTC. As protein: CASSQERLAGTYEQYF.

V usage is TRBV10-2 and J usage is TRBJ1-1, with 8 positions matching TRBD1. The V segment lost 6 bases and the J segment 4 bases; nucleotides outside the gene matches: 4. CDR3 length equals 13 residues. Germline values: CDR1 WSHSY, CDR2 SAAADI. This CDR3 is CASRETGGTEAFF. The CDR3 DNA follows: TGCGCCAGCAGAGAAACAGGGGGCACTGAAGCTTTCTTT.

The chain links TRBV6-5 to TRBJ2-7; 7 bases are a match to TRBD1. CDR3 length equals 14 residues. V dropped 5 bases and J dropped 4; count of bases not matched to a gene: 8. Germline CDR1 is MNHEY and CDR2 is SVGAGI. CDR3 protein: CASSLLPGGYEQYF. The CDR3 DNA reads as TGTGCCAGCAGTCTCTTACCAGGGGGATACGAGCAGTACTTC.

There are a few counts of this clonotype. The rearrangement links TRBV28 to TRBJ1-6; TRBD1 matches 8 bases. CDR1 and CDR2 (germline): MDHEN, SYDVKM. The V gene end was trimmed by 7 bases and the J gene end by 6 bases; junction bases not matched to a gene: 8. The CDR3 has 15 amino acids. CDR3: CASTTDREGNSPLHF. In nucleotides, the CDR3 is TGTGCCAGCACCACGGACAGGGAGGGTAATTCACCCCTCCACTTT.

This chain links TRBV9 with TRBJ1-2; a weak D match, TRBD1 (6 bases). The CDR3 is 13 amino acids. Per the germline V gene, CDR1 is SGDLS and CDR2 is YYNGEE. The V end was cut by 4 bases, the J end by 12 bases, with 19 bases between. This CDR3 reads CASSLATGGGNTF. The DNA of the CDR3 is TGTGCCAGCAGCTTAGCGACAGGCGGTGGAAACACCTTC.

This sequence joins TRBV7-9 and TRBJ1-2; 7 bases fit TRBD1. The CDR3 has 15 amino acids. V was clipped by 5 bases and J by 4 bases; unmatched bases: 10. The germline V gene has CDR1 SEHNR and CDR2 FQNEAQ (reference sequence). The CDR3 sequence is CASSKTGFGAYGYTF. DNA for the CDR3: TGTGCCAGCAGCAAGACAGGGTTTGGGGCCTATGGCTACACCTTC.

CDR3 in amino acids: CASSLTRDSDGTGELFF. CDR3 coding DNA: TGCGCCAGCAGCCTCACCCGGGACAGCGATGGCACCGGGGAGCTGTTTTTT. The chain uses TRBV10-2 and TRBJ2-2, with 7 positions matching TRBD1. The CDR3 has 17 amino acids. V trimming: 6 bases; J trimming: 4 bases; junction bases outside the gene matches: 14. Looked up from germline, CDR1 is WSHSY and CDR2 is SAAADI.

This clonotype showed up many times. The CDR3 here is CASSPRTRWRESYEQYF. DNA for the CDR3: TGTGCCAGCAGCCCCAGGACCCGTTGGCGCGAGTCTTACGAGCAGTACTTC. The gene calls are TRBV7-2 and TRBJ2-7; D is uncertain. This CDR3 has 17 amino acids. V was clipped by 5 bases and J by 4 bases, with 24 bases between them. The V gene's germline CDR1 is SGHTA and CDR2 FQGNSA.

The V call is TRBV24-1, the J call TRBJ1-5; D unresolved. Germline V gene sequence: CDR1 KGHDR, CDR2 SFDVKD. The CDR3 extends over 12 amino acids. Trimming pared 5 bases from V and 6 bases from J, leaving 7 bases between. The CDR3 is CATSAKGQPQHF. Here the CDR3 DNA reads TGTGCCACCAGTGCTAAAGGTCAGCCCCAGCATTTT.

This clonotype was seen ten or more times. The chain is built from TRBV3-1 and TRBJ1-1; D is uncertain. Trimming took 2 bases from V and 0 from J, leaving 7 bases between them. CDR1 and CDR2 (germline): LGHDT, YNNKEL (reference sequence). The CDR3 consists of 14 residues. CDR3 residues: CASSQLALNTEAFF. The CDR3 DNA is TGTGCCAGCAGCCAACTGGCCCTGAACACTGAAGCTTTCTTT.

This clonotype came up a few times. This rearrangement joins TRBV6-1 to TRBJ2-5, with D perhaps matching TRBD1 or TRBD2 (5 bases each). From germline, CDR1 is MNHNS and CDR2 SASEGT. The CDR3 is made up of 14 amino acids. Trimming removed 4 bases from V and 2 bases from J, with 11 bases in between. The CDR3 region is CASSGRDGQETQYF. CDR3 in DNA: TGTGCCAGCAGTGGCCGGGACGGTCAAGAGACCCAGTACTTC.